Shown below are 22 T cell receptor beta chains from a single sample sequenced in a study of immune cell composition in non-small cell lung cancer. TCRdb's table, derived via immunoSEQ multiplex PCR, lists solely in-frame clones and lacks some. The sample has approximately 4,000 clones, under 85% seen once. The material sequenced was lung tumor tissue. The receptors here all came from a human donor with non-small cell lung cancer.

The CDR3, as DNA: TGTGCCAGCAGCTCCGGACAGGGCCTGGAGACCCAGTACTTC. Encoded protein: CASSSGQGLETQYF. The J gene is TRBJ2-5, the V gene TRBV11-3, with 8 nucleotides matching TRBD1. Trimming removed 4 bases from V and 5 bases from J; junction bases left unmatched: 6. Per the germline V gene, CDR1 is SGHNT and CDR2 is YENEEA. The CDR3 is 14 residues long.

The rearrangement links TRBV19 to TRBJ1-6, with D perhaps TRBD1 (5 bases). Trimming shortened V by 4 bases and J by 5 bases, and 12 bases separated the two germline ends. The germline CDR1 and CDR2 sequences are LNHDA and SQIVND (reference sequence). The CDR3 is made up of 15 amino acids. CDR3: CASSRARTNNSPLHF. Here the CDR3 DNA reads TGTGCCAGTAGTAGGGCGCGGACAAATAATTCACCCCTCCACTTT.

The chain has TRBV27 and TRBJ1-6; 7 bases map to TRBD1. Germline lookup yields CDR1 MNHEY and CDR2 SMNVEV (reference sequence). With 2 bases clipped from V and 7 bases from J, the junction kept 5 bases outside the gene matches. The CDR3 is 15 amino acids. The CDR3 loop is CASSLRDSLNSPLHF. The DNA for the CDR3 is TGTGCCAGCAGTTTAAGGGACAGTCTGAATTCACCCCTCCACTTT.

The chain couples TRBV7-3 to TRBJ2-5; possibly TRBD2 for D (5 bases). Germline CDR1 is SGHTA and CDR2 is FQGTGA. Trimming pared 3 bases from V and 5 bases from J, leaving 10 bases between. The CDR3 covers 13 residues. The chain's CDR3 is CASSFRSGETQYF. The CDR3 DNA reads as TGTGCCAGCAGCTTTCGATCGGGGGAGACCCAGTACTTC.

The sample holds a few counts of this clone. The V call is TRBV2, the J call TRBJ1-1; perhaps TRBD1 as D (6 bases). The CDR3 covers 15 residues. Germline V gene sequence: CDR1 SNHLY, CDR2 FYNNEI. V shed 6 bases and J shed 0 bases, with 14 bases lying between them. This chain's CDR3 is CASRQEGVMNTEAFF. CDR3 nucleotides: TGTGCCAGCAGGCAAGAGGGGGTAATGAACACTGAAGCTTTCTTT.

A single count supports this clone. Written as DNA, the CDR3 is TGTGCCAGCAGCTTATCCACAGGGGCTGGAAACACCATATATTTT. This sequence encodes CASSLSTGAGNTIYF. The chain joins TRBV7-3 to TRBJ1-3; 7 positions agree with TRBD1. V dropped 2 bases and J dropped 2; count of bases not matched to a gene: 3. The CDR3 loop spans 15 amino acids. CDR1 is SGHTA, CDR2 FQGTGA, per germline.

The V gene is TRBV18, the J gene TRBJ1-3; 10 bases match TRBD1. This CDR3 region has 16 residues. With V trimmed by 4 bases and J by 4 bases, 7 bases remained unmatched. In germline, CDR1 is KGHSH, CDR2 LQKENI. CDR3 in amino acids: CASSLGQGNAGNTIYF. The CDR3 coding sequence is TGTGCCAGCTCACTGGGACAGGGGAATGCAGGAAACACCATATATTTT. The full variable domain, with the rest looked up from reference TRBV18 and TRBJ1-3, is NAGVMQNPRHLVRRRGQEARLRCSPMKGHSHVYWYRQLPEEGLKFMVYLQKENIIDESGMPKERFSAEFPKEGPSILRIQQVVRGDSAAYFCASSLGQGNAGNTIYFGEGSWLTVV.

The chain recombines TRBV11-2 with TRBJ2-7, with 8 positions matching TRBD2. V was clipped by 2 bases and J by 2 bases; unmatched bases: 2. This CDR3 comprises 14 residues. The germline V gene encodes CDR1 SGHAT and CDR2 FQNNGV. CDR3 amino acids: CASSLNGGAYEQYF. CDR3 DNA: TGTGCCAGCAGCTTAAACGGGGGGGCCTACGAGCAGTACTTC.

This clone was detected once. The CDR3 DNA follows: TGCGCCAGCAGCTCAAATCCGGGATCAGATACGCAGTATTTT. Amino acid sequence: CASSSNPGSDTQYF. The chain joins TRBV5-1 to TRBJ2-3, with D perhaps TRBD2 (5 bases). The CDR3 spans 14 residues. The V gene lost 3 bases and the J gene lost 4 bases, with 12 bases spanning the gap. Looked up from germline, CDR1 is SGHRS and CDR2 is YFSETQ.

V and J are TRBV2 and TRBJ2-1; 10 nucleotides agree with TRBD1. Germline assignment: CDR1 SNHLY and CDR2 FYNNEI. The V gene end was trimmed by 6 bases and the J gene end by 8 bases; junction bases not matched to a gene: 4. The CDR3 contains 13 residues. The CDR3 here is CASRGTGVHEQFF. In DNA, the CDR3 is TGTGCCAGCAGGGGGACAGGGGTGCATGAGCAGTTCTTC.

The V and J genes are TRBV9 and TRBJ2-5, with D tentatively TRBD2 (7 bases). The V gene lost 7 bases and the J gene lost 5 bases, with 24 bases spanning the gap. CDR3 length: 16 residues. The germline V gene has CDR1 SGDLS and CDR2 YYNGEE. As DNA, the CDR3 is TGTGCCAGCTCCCCACTTGGAGGGGGGGCCTGGGAGACCCAGTACTTC. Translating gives CASSPLGGGAWETQYF. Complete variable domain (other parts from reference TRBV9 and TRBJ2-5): DSGVTQTPKHLITATGQRVTLRCSPRSGDLSVYWYQQSLDQGLQFLIQYYNGEERAKGNILERFSAQQFPDLHSELNLSSLELGDSALYFCASSPLGGGAWETQYFGPGTRLLVL.

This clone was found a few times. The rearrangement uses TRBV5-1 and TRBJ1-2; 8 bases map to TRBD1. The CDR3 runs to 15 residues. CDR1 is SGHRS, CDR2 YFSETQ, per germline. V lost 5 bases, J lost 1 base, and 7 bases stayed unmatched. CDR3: CASRETGGNNYGYTF. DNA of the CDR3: TGCGCCAGCAGGGAAACAGGGGGTAATAACTATGGCTACACCTTC.

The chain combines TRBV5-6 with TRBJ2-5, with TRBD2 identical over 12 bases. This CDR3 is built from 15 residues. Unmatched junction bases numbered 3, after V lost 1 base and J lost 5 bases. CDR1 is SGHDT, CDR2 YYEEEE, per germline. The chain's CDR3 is CASSLLAGGPETQYF. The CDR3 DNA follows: TGTGCCAGCAGCTTGCTAGCGGGGGGGCCTGAGACCCAGTACTTC.

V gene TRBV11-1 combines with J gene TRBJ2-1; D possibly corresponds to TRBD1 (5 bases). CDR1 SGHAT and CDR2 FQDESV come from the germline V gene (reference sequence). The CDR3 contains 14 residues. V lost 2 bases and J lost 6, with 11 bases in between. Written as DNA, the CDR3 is TGTGCCAGCAGCTTACGTCAGGGCGGCAATGAGCAGTTCTTC. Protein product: CASSLRQGGNEQFF.

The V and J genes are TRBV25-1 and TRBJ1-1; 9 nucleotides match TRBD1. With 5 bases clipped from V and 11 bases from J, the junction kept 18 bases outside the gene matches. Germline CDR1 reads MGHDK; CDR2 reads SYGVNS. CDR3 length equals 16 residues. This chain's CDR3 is CASSSPTGTGRLGAFF. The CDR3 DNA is TGTGCCAGCAGTAGCCCTACCGGGACAGGGAGGCTGGGGGCTTTCTTT.

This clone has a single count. The DNA for the CDR3 is TGTGCCAGCAGCTTCAATGGCGGGGGGCAGTTCTTC. Translation: CASSFNGGGQFF. This rearrangement joins TRBV7-2 to TRBJ2-1; 7 bases map to TRBD2. V lost 3 bases to trimming and J lost 12 bases; unmatched junction nucleotides: 5. Germline-derived CDR1 and CDR2 are SGHTA and FQGNSA. This CDR3 comprises 12 residues.

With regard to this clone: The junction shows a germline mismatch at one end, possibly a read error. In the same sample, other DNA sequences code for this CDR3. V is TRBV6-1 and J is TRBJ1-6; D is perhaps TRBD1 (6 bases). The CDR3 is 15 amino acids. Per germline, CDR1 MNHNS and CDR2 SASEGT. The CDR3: CASRDSQFYNSPLHF. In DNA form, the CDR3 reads TGTGCCAGCAGGGACAGTCAGTTCTATAATTCACCCCTCCACTTC.

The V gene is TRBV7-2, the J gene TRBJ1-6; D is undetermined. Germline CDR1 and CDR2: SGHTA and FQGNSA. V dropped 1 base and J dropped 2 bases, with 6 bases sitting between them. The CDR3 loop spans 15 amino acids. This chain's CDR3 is CASSLELTYNSPLHF. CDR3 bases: TGTGCCAGCAGCTTAGAGCTGACCTATAATTCACCCCTCCACTTT.

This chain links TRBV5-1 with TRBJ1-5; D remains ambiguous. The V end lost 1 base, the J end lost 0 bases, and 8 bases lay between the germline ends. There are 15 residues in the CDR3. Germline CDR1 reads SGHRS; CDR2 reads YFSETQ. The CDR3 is CASSLTADSNQPQHF. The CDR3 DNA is TGCGCCAGCAGCTTGACCGCGGATAGCAATCAGCCCCAGCATTTT.

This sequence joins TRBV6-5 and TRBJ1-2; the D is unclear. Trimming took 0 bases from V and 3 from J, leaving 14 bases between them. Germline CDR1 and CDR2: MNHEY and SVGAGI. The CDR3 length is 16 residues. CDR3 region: CASSYSGALSHYGYTF. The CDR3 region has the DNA TGTGCCAGCAGTTACTCGGGAGCCCTCTCCCACTATGGCTACACCTTC.

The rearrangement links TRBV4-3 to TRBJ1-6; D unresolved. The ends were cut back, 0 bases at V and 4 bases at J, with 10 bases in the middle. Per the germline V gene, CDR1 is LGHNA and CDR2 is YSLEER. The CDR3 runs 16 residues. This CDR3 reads CASSQEIVRYNSPLHF. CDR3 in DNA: TGCGCCAGCAGCCAAGAAATCGTCAGATATAATTCACCCCTCCACTTT.

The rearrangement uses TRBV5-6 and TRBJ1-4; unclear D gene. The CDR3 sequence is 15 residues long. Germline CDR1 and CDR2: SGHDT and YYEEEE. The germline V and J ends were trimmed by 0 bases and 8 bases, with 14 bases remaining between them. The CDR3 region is CASSLVLEGREKLFF. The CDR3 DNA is TGTGCCAGCAGCTTGGTATTAGAGGGAAGGGAAAAACTGTTTTTT.